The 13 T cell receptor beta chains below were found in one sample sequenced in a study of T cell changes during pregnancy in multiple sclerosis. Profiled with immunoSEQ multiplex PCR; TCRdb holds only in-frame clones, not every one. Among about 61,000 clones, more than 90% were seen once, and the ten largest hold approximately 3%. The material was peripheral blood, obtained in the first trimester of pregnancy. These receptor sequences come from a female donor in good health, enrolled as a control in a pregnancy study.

The CDR3 DNA reads as TGCAGCGCATTACAGGGGGTGAGAGATACGCAGTATTTT. Protein product: CSALQGVRDTQYF. V usage is TRBV29-1 and J usage is TRBJ2-3, with 8 bases fitting TRBD1. The CDR3 extends over 13 amino acids. Germline loops: CDR1 SQVTM, CDR2 ANQGSEA. V lost 7 bases to trimming and J lost 5 bases; unmatched junction nucleotides: 8.

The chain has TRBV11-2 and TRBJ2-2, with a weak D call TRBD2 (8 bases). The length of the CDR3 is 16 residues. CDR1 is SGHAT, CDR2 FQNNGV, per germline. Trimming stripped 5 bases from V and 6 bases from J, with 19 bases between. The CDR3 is CASSPGGTGGPGELFF. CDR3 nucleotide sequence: TGTGCCAGCAGCCCAGGGGGGACGGGAGGGCCCGGGGAGCTGTTTTTT. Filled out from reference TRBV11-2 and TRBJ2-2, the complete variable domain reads EAGVAQSPRYKIIEKRQSVAFWCNPISGHATLYWYQQILGQGPKLLIQFQNNGVVDDSQLPKDRFSAERLKGVDSTLKIQPAKLEDSAVYLCASSPGGTGGPGELFFGEGSRLTVL.

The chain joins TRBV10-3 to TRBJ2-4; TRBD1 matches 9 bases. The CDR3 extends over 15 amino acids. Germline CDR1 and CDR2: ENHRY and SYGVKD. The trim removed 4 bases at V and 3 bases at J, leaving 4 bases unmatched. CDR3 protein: CAISGDREDKNIQYF. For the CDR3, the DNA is TGTGCCATCAGTGGGGACAGGGAAGACAAAAACATTCAGTACTTC.

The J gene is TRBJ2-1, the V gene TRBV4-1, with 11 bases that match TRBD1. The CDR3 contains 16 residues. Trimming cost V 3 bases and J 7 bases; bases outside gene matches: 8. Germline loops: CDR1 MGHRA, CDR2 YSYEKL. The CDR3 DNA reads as TGCGCCAGCAGCCAGCCCAACCGGGACAGGGGGAATGAGCAGTTCTTC. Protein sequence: CASSQPNRDRGNEQFF.

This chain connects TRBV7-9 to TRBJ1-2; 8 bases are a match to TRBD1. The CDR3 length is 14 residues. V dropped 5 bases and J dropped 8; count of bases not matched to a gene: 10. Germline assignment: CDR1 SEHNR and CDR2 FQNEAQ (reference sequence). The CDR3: CASSINTGGGGYTF. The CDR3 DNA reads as TGTGCCAGCAGCATTAATACAGGGGGGGGAGGCTACACCTTC.

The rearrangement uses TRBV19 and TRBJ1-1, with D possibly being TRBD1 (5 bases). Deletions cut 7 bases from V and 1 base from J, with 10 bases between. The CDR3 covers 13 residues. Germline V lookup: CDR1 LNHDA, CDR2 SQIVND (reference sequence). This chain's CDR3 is CASKSGWNTEAFF. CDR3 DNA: TGTGCCAGTAAATCAGGGTGGAACACTGAAGCTTTCTTT.

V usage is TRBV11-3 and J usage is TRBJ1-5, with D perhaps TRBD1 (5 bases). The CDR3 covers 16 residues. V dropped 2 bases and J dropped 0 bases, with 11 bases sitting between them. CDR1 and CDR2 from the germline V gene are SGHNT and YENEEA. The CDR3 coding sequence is TGTGCCAGCAGCTTAAGCTGGGGGGATAGCAATCAGCCCCAGCATTTT. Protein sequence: CASSLSWGDSNQPQHF. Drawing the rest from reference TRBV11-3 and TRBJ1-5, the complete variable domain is EAGVVQSPRYKIIEKKQPVAFWCNPISGHNTLYWYLQNLGQGPELLIRYENEEAVDDSQLPKDRFSAERLKGVDSTLKIQPAELGDSAVYLCASSLSWGDSNQPQHFGDGTRLSIL.

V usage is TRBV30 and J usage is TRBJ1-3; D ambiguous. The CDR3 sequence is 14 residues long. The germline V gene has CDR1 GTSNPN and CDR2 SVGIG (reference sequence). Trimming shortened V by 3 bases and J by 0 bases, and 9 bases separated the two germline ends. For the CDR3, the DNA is TGTGCCTGGAGGGTCCTCTACTCTGGAAACACCATATATTTT. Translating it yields CAWRVLYSGNTIYF.

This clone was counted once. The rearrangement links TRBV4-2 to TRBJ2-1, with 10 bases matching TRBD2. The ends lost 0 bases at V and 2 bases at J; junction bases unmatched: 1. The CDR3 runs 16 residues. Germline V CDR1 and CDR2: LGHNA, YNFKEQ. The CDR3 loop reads CASSQDGTSAYNEQFF. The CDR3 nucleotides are TGTGCCAGCAGCCAAGATGGGACTAGCGCCTACAATGAGCAGTTCTTC.

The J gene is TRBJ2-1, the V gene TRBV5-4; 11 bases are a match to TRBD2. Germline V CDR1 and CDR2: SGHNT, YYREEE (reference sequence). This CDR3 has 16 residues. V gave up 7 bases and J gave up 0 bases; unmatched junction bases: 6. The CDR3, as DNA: TGTGCCAGCTCCCTAGCGGGGGGACTCTCCTACAATGAGCAGTTCTTC. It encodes CASSLAGGLSYNEQFF.

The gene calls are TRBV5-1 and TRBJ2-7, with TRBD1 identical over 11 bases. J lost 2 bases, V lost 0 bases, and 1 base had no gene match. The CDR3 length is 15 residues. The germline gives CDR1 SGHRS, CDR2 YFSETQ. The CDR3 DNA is TGCGCCAGCAGCTTGGAGGGACAGGGGGCCTACGAGCAGTACTTC. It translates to CASSLEGQGAYEQYF.

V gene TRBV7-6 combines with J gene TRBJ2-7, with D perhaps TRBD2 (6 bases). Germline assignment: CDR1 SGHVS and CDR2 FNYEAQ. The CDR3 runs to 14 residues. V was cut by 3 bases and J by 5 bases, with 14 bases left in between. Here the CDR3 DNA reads TGTGCCAGCAGCTTTACACTAGCTCCTAACGAGCAGTACTTC. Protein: CASSFTLAPNEQYF.

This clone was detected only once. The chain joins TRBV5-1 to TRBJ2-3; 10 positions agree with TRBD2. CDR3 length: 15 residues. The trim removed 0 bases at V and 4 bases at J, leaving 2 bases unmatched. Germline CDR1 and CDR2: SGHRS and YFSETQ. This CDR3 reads CASSLGLAGADTQYF. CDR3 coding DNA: TGCGCCAGCAGCTTGGGGCTAGCGGGAGCAGATACGCAGTATTTT.